This T cell receptor beta chain was sequenced for a study of OX40 agonist ivuxolimab in advanced cancers. Across the whole study: Ivuxolimab, an antibody that agonizes OX40 (CD134), was administered to the patients. Therapy given before enrollment (anti-PD-1, anti-PD-L1 or anti-CTLA-4) was allowed, and around 44% had some.

Sequencing used immunoSEQ multiplex PCR; TCRdb keeps in-frame clones, though not all of them. The sample contains about 64,000 clones, around 84% of which appear only once. CDR1 is PRHDT, CDR2 FYEKMQ, per germline (reference sequence). The CDR3 is 15 residues long. Trimming removed 1 base from V and 1 base from J, with 9 bases in between. General study points: CD4+ T cells averaged fewer expanded clones than CD8+ T cells.

About this clone: What it binds is not known.

Samples were taken at baseline and on day 1 of cycles 4 and 7. The sequenced sample was CD4+ or CD8+ T cells sorted from blood, obtained in a trial of the OX40 agonist ivuxolimab. V is TRBV13 and J is TRBJ2-3, with D possibly TRBD2 on 5 matching bases. This clonotype originated in an adult with an advanced solid tumor such as melanoma, head and neck, liver or kidney cancer. The CDR3 sequence is CASSLVAEGTDTQYF. The CDR3 DNA reads as TGTGCCAGCAGCTTAGTTGCGGAGGGCACAGATACGCAGTATTTT.